The rows below give T cell receptor beta chains drawn from one sample of a study of regulatory T cells in long-lasting Graves disease. TCRdb independently ran MiXCR on the multiplex PCR reads; one entry per CDR3 protein. The sample holds approximately 230,000 distinct CDR3 sequences, around 18% seen once. The sample here was peripheral blood mononuclear cells (PBMCs), taken at new diagnosis, from a patient treated with antithyroid drugs. The receptors come from a female donor with Graves disease. CDR3s include the opening cysteine and the closing phenylalanine or tryptophan. A D gene is named only where the DNA matches it firmly.

>.|TRBV12-3/TRBV12-4|TRBJ2-6
CASSPDTPWGYGANVLTF
>.|TRBV15|TRBJ2-7
CATSTGMSYEQYF
>TRBD1|TRBV5-6|TRBJ2-1
CASRNRGDEQFF
>.|TRBV6-5|TRBJ2-1
CASSYFRNNEQFF
>TRBD2|TRBV7-2|TRBJ2-1
CASSLASGRNGEQFF
>TRBD1|TRBV20-1|TRBJ1-5
CSARDRDREGKGSNQPQHF
>TRBD2|TRBV20-1|TRBJ2-7
CSARAVAGRGLPSYEQYF
>.|TRBV12-3/TRBV12-4|TRBJ2-1
CASSLGGIGHNEQFF
>.|TRBV28|TRBJ2-5
CASSQGNEETQYF
>.|TRBV24-1|TRBJ2-1
CATSGHLNNEQFF
>.|TRBV6-2/TRBV6-3|TRBJ1-6
CASSERYNSPLHF
>TRBD1|TRBV20-1|TRBJ1-1
CSALGQGARTEAFF
>TRBD2|TRBV12-3/TRBV12-4|TRBJ2-5
CASSRGLALETQYF
>.|TRBV20-1|TRBJ1-1
CSARPQDFEAFF
>.|TRBV6-1|TRBJ1-5
CASRSRSGQPQHF
>.|TRBV2|TRBJ2-5
CASSSGIRETQYF
>.|TRBV25-1|TRBJ2-3
CASSDPRTSDTQYF
>.|TRBV12-3/TRBV12-4|TRBJ1-2
CASSFYGLNYGYTF
>.|TRBV7-3|TRBJ2-5
CASSSDLRTQYF
>TRBD2|TRBV20-1|TRBJ2-1
CSGTSGSSSMNEQFF
>.|TRBV30|TRBJ1-2
CAWSGQAPSNYGYTF
>TRBD2|TRBV3-1|TRBJ2-1
CASSGGRALSNEQFF
>.|TRBV6-2/TRBV6-3|TRBJ2-6
CASSYPIRGGSGANVLTF
>.|TRBV19|TRBJ2-5
CASSKTIQETQYF
>.|TRBV20-1|TRBJ2-3
CSARGDGPYTDTQYF
>.|TRBV10-2|TRBJ1-1
CASSESGITEAFF
>TRBD1|TRBV7-9|TRBJ1-2
CASSRPGQNYGYTF
>TRBD2|TRBV12-3/TRBV12-4|TRBJ2-1
CASSLFTSGNNEQFF
>.|TRBV12-3/TRBV12-4|TRBJ1-1
CASSLSPITEAFF
>.|TRBV28|TRBJ1-1
CASREYMRMNTEAFF
>TRBD2|TRBV2|TRBJ2-3
CASSELAGGGADTQYF
>TRBD2|TRBV20-1|TRBJ2-1
CSARRAGGVNEQFF
>.|TRBV11-2|TRBJ2-7
CASSLAPGQDEQYF
>TRBD1|TRBV6-2/TRBV6-3|TRBJ1-6
CASRDGKQGLRSPPHF
>TRBD1|TRBV2|TRBJ1-4
CASSSQPGTGREKLFF
>.|TRBV30|TRBJ1-1
CAGGRGTEAFF
>.|TRBV28|TRBJ1-1
CATRGTEAFF
>TRBD1|TRBV12-3/TRBV12-4|TRBJ1-2
CASTPSQGAGGYTF
>TRBD1|TRBV19|TRBJ1-2
CASTPVTGRAYGYTF
>.|TRBV3-1|TRBJ2-2
CASRPQGGRDTGELFF
>.|TRBV7-6|TRBJ1-2
CASSPQGLYGYTF
>.|TRBV11-2|TRBJ1-3
CASSTEGLSGNTIYF
>TRBD1|TRBV9|TRBJ1-5
CASSVGAGGQPQHF
>TRBD1|TRBV12-3/TRBV12-4|TRBJ1-5
CASRSGGYSNQPQHF
>TRBD2|TRBV24-1|TRBJ2-5
CATSDEGLAGGEETQYF
>TRBD2|TRBV12-3/TRBV12-4|TRBJ2-1
CASSMTSGGYNEQFF
>TRBD2|TRBV18|TRBJ2-3
CASSPPASGRADTQYF
>.|TRBV20-1|TRBJ1-1
CSAREGRMNTEAFF
>TRBD1|TRBV2|TRBJ2-1
CASSPGQGNNEQFF
>.|TRBV19|TRBJ1-6
CASSIDGISHGTYNSPLHF